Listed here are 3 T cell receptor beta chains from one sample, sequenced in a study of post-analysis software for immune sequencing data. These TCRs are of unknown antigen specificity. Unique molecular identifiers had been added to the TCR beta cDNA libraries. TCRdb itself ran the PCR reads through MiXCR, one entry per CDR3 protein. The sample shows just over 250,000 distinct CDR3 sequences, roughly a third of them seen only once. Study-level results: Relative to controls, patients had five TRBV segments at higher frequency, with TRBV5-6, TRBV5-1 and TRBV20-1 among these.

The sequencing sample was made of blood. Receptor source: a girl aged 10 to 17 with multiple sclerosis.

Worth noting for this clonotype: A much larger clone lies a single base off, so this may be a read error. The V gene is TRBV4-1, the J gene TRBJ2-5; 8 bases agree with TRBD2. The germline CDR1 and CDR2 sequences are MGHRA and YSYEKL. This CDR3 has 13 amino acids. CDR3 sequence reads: CAGSLGLVETQYF. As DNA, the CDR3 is TGCGCCGGCAGCCTGGGACTAGTGGAGACCCAGTACTTC.

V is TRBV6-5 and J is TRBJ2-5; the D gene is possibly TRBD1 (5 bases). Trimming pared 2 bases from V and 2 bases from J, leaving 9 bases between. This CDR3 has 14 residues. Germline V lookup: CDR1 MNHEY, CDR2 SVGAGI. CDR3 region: CASSYRTRQETQYF. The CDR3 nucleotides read TGTGCCAGCAGTTACCGGACACGACAAGAGACCCAGTACTTC.

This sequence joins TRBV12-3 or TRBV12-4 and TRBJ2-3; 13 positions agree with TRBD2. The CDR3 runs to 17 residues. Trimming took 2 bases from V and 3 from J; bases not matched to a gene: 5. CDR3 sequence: CASSLPGLAGLTDTQYF. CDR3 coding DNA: TGTGCCAGCAGTTTACCGGGACTAGCGGGGCTAACAGATACGCAGTATTTT.